The 9 T cell receptor beta chains below all came from one sample that was sequenced in a study of blood T cells in healthy people across ages. The use of a sample-barcoded 5' primer and a J-beta primer mix characterized a second PCR of roughly 7 to 11 cycles. TCRdb analysed the 5' RACE reads with MiXCR anew, one entry per CDR3 protein. Here the sample spans over a million distinct CDR3 sequences, roughly 60% being singletons. The source material was blood. Every receptor here comes from a man between 18 and 29 years old in good health.

This clonotype was seen repeatedly, ten times or more. The rearrangement uses TRBV5-1 and TRBJ2-7; D may correspond to TRBD1 or TRBD2 (5 bases each). V was shortened by 1 base and J by 2 bases, with 16 bases between the two germline ends. The CDR3 length is 16 residues. The germline gives CDR1 SGHRS, CDR2 YFSETQ. CDR3: CASSLFGGSRTYEQYF. CDR3 DNA sequence: TGCGCCAGCAGCTTGTTTGGGGGTTCACGAACCTACGAGCAGTACTTC.

The rearrangement links TRBV5-5 to TRBJ1-5; unclear D gene. Germline lookup yields CDR1 SGHKS and CDR2 YYEKEE (reference sequence). The ends were cut back, 0 bases at V and 4 bases at J, with 8 bases in the middle. This CDR3 has 14 residues. The CDR3 nucleotides are TGTGCCAGCAGCTTGGAACAGATTAATCAGCCCCAGCATTTT. This encodes CASSLEQINQPQHF.

The sample holds a few counts of this clonotype. The rearrangement joins TRBV27 to TRBJ2-7; D unclear. CDR3 size: 13 residues. The germline V gene encodes CDR1 MNHEY and CDR2 SMNVEV (reference sequence). The ends were cut back, 6 bases at V and 1 base at J, with 10 bases in the middle. The CDR3 loop reads CASSLRWSYEQYF. The CDR3 DNA reads as TGTGCCAGCAGCTTACGGTGGTCCTACGAGCAGTACTTC.

This clonotype has a handful of counts. This chain uses TRBV25-1 with TRBJ2-5, with 8 bases identical to TRBD2. Per the germline V gene, CDR1 is MGHDK and CDR2 is SYGVNS. J gave up 4 bases and V 8 bases, and 12 bases lay outside the gene matches. This CDR3 region has 15 residues. The CDR3 is CASAPAGRAVETQYF. CDR3 nucleotide sequence: TGTGCCAGCGCCCCTGCCGGGAGGGCCGTAGAGACCCAGTACTTC.

The chain links TRBV2 to TRBJ1-1; perhaps TRBD1 as D (5 bases). Germline CDR1 reads SNHLY; CDR2 reads FYNNEI. The CDR3 extends over 12 amino acids. V shed 6 bases and J shed 9 bases, with 14 bases lying between them. Here the CDR3 DNA reads TGTGCCAGCAGGGGGGACGTAAACCAAGCTTTCTTT. Encoded protein: CASRGDVNQAFF.

A few counts support this clonotype. The genes are TRBV5-1 and TRBJ2-7; the D gene is possibly TRBD2 (5 bases). This CDR3 is built from 13 residues. Trimming pared 4 bases from V and 5 bases from J, leaving 13 bases between. Germline lookup yields CDR1 SGHRS and CDR2 YFSETQ. The CDR3 DNA follows: TGCGCCAGCAGCCCCGTTAGCGTGGACGAGCAGTACTTC. Its protein is CASSPVSVDEQYF.

J is TRBJ2-6 and V is TRBV29-1; D might be TRBD2 (5 bases). The germline V and J ends were trimmed by 3 bases and 0 bases, with 9 bases remaining between them. From germline, CDR1 is SQVTM and CDR2 ANQGSEA. The CDR3 totals 15 residues. CDR3 protein: CSVEGSSSGANVLTF. CDR3 nucleotide sequence: TGCAGCGTTGAGGGGAGTAGCTCTGGGGCCAACGTCCTGACTTTC.

This chain connects TRBV12-3 or TRBV12-4 to TRBJ2-7, with 8 bases that match TRBD2. V was pared by 6 bases and J by 7 bases, with 8 bases of the junction left unmatched. This CDR3 spans 13 amino acids. CDR3 nucleotide sequence: TGTGCCAGCAGGGGACTAGGGACAAATGAGCAGTACTTC. It is translated as CASRGLGTNEQYF.

This clonotype was detected once. This CDR3 reads CASSPIPSGETQYF. CDR3 DNA sequence: TGTGCCAGCAGCCCCATACCGAGCGGAGAGACCCAGTACTTC. V is TRBV6-5 and J is TRBJ2-5; TRBD2 is a possible D gene (5 bases). Deletions cut 6 bases from V and 4 bases from J, with 15 bases between. Germline lookup yields CDR1 MNHEY and CDR2 SVGAGI. The CDR3 is 14 residues long.